Included here is one T cell receptor beta chain sequence, with context. The antigen remains undetermined. A second roughly 6 to 12 cycle PCR used barcoded and J-beta primers. Per sample, CDR3-containing paired-end reads numbered at least 2.5 million. TCRdb recomputed calls from the 5' RACE reads with MiXCR, one row per CDR3 protein. The sample yields hundreds of thousands of distinct CDR3 sequences, roughly three fifths seen once. The data originate from a study of blood T cells in healthy people across ages. General study findings and limits: A roughly linear age-dependent decrease characterized TCR beta diversity per million T cells.

Germline CDR1 reads MNHNS; CDR2 reads SASEGT. The CDR3 length is 13 residues. Between the trimmed V and J ends, which lost 6 bases and 7 bases, there was a span of 16 bases. The gene calls are TRBV6-1 and TRBJ2-7, with D unresolved. The material sequenced was blood. This sequence was found in a middle-aged man in good health. DNA of the CDR3: TGTGCCAGCAGGTCAACAGCGAGCAATGAGCAGTACTTC. It is translated as CASRSTASNEQYF.